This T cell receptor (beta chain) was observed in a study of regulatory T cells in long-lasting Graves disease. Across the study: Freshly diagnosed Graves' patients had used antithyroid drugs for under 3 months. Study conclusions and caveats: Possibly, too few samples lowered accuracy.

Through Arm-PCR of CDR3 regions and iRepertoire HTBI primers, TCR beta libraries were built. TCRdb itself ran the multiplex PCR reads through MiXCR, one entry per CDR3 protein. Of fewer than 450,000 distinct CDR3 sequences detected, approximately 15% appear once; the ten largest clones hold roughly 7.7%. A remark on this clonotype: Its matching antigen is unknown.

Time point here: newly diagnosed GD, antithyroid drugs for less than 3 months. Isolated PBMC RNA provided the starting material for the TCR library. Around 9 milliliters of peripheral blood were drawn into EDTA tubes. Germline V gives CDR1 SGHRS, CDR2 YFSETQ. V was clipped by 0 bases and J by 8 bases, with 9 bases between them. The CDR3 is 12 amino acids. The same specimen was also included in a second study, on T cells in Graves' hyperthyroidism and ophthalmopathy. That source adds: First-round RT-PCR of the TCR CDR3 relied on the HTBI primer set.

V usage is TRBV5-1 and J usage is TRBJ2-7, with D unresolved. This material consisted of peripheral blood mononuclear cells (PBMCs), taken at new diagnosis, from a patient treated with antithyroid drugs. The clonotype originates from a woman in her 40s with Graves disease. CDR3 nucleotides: TGCGCCAGCAGCTTGGATTATGGGAAGCAGTACTTC. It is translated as CASSLDYGKQYF.